The clone carrying this T cell receptor (beta chain) was seen more than once but under ten times. This sample was included in a study of identical twins. Addition of a universal primer site occurred through template switching, and cDNA carried unique molecular identifiers. TCRdb ran MiXCR on the 5' RACE reads and lists one entry per CDR3 protein. The sample lists hundreds of thousands of distinct CDR3 sequences; roughly 26% were seen once. In germline, CDR1 is DFQATT, CDR2 SNEGSKA (reference sequence). The CDR3 loop spans 15 amino acids. The V end was cut by 6 bases, the J end by 4 bases, with 21 bases between. This same sample was also part of a study on T cells expressing NK-cell markers.

The J gene is TRBJ2-5, the V gene TRBV20-1, with D perhaps matching TRBD2 (7 bases). The source is a woman between 18 and 30 years old in good health. The sequencing input was CD4+ T cells sorted from blood. CDR3 amino acids: CSALGGGTTPETQYF. CDR3 bases: TGCAGTGCCCTAGGGGGGGGCACCACCCCAGAGACCCAGTACTTC.